This T cell receptor (beta chain) was profiled in a study of blood T cell repertoires in COVID-19. About the research overall: The United States, Italy and Spain provided the acute and convalescent COVID-19 samples.

Generated by immunoSEQ multiplex PCR, the TCRdb table keeps only in-frame clones and is missing some. This sample yields about 200,000 clones, of which about 91% are seen a single time; around 4.8% belongs to the top ten. Germline V gene lookup returns CDR1 SGHNT and CDR2 YYREEE (reference sequence). The CDR3 runs 14 residues. V lost 3 bases and J lost 1; bases outside the gene matches: 1. Input material: peripheral blood. The gene calls are TRBV5-4 and TRBJ1-1; 9 bases map to TRBD1. The source of this sequence is a woman aged 40 to 50 with acute or convalescent COVID-19. The CDR3 spells CASSWDRANTEAFF. CDR3 sequence (DNA): TGTGCCAGCAGCTGGGACAGGGCGAACACTGAAGCTTTCTTT.